These 6 T cell receptor beta chains originate from one sample sequenced in a study of blood T cells in healthy people across ages. For the second PCR, which ran for roughly 6 to 12 cycles, a sample-barcoded 5' primer and a J-beta primer mix were used. TCRdb re-derived calls from the 5' RACE reads in MiXCR, one entry per CDR3 protein. The sample shows over 1.5 million distinct CDR3 sequences, around 48% of them seen only once. Input material: blood. The receptors derive from a woman aged 40-49 years in good health.

The rearrangement uses TRBV27 and TRBJ2-1, with no clear D. Germline V gene data show CDR1 as MNHEY and CDR2 as SMNVEV (reference sequence). The CDR3 is made up of 14 amino acids. The V end lost 6 bases, the J end lost 9 bases, and 18 bases lay between the germline ends. DNA of the CDR3: TGTGCCAGCAGCCCCCTCCGGGTTGAGGCTGAGCAGTTCTTC. It translates to CASSPLRVEAEQFF.

This clonotype has just one count. The chain combines TRBV20-1 with TRBJ1-2, with 8 positions matching TRBD1. This CDR3 region has 16 residues. The germline V gene has CDR1 DFQATT and CDR2 SNEGSKA (reference sequence). Trimming took 0 bases from V and 5 from J; bases not matched to a gene: 11. The CDR3 loop is CSARDRRTGLRYGYTF. The CDR3, as DNA: TGCAGTGCTAGAGATAGGCGGACAGGGCTTCGATATGGCTACACCTTC.

This chain links TRBV4-1 with TRBJ2-1, with D possibly being TRBD2 (5 bases). This CDR3 contains 16 residues. From germline, CDR1 is MGHRA and CDR2 YSYEKL. V was cut by 0 bases and J by 4 bases, with 13 bases left in between. CDR3 nucleotide sequence: TGCGCCAGCAGCCAAGAACCCGGGAATATTTACAATGAGCAGTTCTTC. It yields the protein CASSQEPGNIYNEQFF.

The chain couples TRBV6-2 or TRBV6-3 to TRBJ2-1; D might be TRBD1 or TRBD2, each matching 5 bases. This CDR3 has 14 residues. CDR1 is MNHEY and CDR2 is SVGEGT in the germline V gene. V lost 7 bases and J lost 6, with 16 bases in between. CDR3 DNA: TGTGCCAGCAAAAATCGGGGCCCACTCAATGAGCAGTTCTTC. It translates to CASKNRGPLNEQFF.

This sequence joins TRBV9 and TRBJ1-5, with TRBD1 matching 7 bases. Germline values: CDR1 SGDLS, CDR2 YYNGEE. CDR3 size: 14 residues. J lost 5 bases, V lost 0 bases, and 2 bases had no gene match. In nucleotides, the CDR3 is TGTGCCAGCAGCGTAGGGACAGGTTATCAGCCCCAGCATTTT. Translated, it gives CASSVGTGYQPQHF.

This sequence joins TRBV6-2 or TRBV6-3 and TRBJ1-2; perhaps TRBD1 as D (6 bases). V was cut by 6 bases and J by 1 base, with 12 bases left in between. Germline CDR1 is MNHEY and CDR2 is SVGEGT. This CDR3 is built from 14 residues. This chain's CDR3 is CASRGQMNNYGYTF. CDR3 nucleotides: TGTGCCAGCAGAGGACAGATGAATAACTATGGCTACACCTTC.